These 17 T cell receptor beta chains originate from one sample sequenced in a study of cytomegalovirus exposure and HLA in healthy donors. PCR involved 60 Vbeta and 13 Jbeta primers. Libraries were prepared by immunoSEQ multiplex PCR; TCRdb keeps only in-frame clonotypes and omits some of them. The sample has fewer than 110,000 clones, 73% seen once. Sequencing used PBMCs. Receptor source: a man aged 25-45 years in good health and CMV-seronegative.

This chain connects TRBV5-1 to TRBJ2-3; 7 nucleotides align to TRBD2. Germline V gene data show CDR1 as SGHRS and CDR2 as YFSETQ. This CDR3 has 20 residues. Germline trimming cut 0 bases from V and 2 bases from J; bases unmatched to any gene: 18. The CDR3 bases are TGCGCCAGCAGCTTGGAAGGGAGGGCCGATCGTGGGGTTTACACAGATACGCAGTATTTT. The encoded protein is CASSLEGRADRGVYTDTQYF. Together with reference TRBV5-1 and TRBJ2-3, the CDR3 gives the full variable domain: KAGVTQTPRYLIKTRGQQVTLSCSPISGHRSVSWYQQTPGQGLQFLFEYFSETQRNKGNFPGRFSGRQFSNSRSEMNVSTLELGDSALYLCASSLEGRADRGVYTDTQYFGPGTRLTVL.

The chain is built from TRBV7-9 and TRBJ2-7; a weak D match, TRBD2 (5 bases). V lost 2 bases, J lost 1 base, and 15 bases lay in between. The germline V gene has CDR1 SEHNR and CDR2 FQNEAQ (reference sequence). This CDR3 has 16 residues. In nucleotides, the CDR3 is TGTGCCAGCAGCTTATTTTCTCGGGAATCTTCCTACGAGCAGTACTTC. Protein product: CASSLFSRESSYEQYF.

V and J are TRBV5-1 and TRBJ1-4; 8 bases fit TRBD1. CDR3 length equals 16 residues. CDR1 is SGHRS and CDR2 is YFSETQ in the germline V gene. Germline trimming cut 1 base from V and 4 bases from J; bases unmatched to any gene: 6. For the CDR3, the DNA is TGCGCCAGCAGCTTGAATGCCGGACAGGGTAATGAAAAACTGTTTTTT. Encoded protein: CASSLNAGQGNEKLFF.

CDR3 protein: CASSVSPQGPTEAFF. The DNA of the CDR3 is TGTGCCAGCAGCGTTTCTCCTCAGGGGCCCACTGAAGCTTTCTTT. The chain combines TRBV9 with TRBJ1-1, with D possibly being TRBD1 (6 bases). V was shortened by 2 bases and J by 4 bases, with 15 bases between the two germline ends. CDR1 and CDR2 from the germline V gene are SGDLS and YYNGEE. The CDR3 sequence is 15 residues long.

The chain joins TRBV7-2 to TRBJ1-1; possible D gene TRBD1, 6 bases. The CDR3 has 15 amino acids. V gave up 2 bases and J gave up 0 bases, with 10 bases separating them. Germline values: CDR1 SGHTA, CDR2 FQGNSA. CDR3 sequence: CASSLSTGMNTEAFF. In DNA form, the CDR3 reads TGTGCCAGCAGCTTATCCACAGGGATGAACACTGAAGCTTTCTTT.

The V call is TRBV7-9, the J call TRBJ2-7; TRBD1 is a possible D gene (6 bases). Trimming shortened V by 5 bases and J by 2 bases, and 13 bases separated the two germline ends. Germline V gene lookup returns CDR1 SEHNR and CDR2 FQNEAQ (reference sequence). The CDR3 length is 14 residues. CDR3 sequence: CASSTTGHPYEQYF. The DNA of the CDR3 is TGTGCCAGCAGCACAACGGGACACCCCTACGAGCAGTACTTC.

The rearrangement links TRBV29-1 to TRBJ2-5; 11 bases map to TRBD2. The CDR3 loop spans 15 amino acids. The junction had 7 bases not matched to a gene; V was cut back by 5 bases and J by 2 bases. CDR1 and CDR2 from the germline V gene are SQVTM and ANQGSEA. The CDR3 DNA reads as TGCAGCGTTCTTACTAGCGGGAGTTATCAAGAGACCCAGTACTTC. This translates into CSVLTSGSYQETQYF.

This chain connects TRBV19 to TRBJ2-1; 8 bases line up with TRBD2. Germline V lookup: CDR1 LNHDA, CDR2 SQIVND (reference sequence). V trimming: 4 bases; J trimming: 8 bases; junction bases outside the gene matches: 16. The CDR3 runs 17 residues. CDR3 sequence: CASSRLRGGTWSDEQFF. The DNA of the CDR3 is TGTGCCAGTAGTAGGCTACGGGGGGGAACTTGGAGCGATGAGCAGTTCTTC. The variable domain in full, with the rest retrieved from reference TRBV19 and TRBJ2-1, is DGGITQSPKYLFRKEGQNVTLSCEQNLNHDAMYWYRQDPGQGLRLIYYSQIVNDFQKGDIAEGYSVSREKKESFPLTVTSAQKNPTAFYLCASSRLRGGTWSDEQFFGPGTRLTVL.

The chain uses TRBV9 and TRBJ1-1, with D possibly matching TRBD1 (6 bases). The V end was cut by 0 bases, the J end by 6 bases, with 9 bases between. CDR1 and CDR2 from the germline V gene are SGDLS and YYNGEE. The CDR3 sequence is 13 residues long. This chain's CDR3 is CASSVEDRPEAFF. CDR3 bases: TGTGCCAGCAGCGTAGAAGACAGGCCTGAAGCTTTCTTT.

J is TRBJ1-6 and V is TRBV7-8; TRBD1 might be the D (6 bases). The ends were cut back, 5 bases at V and 10 bases at J, with 18 bases in the middle. Germline V gene sequence: CDR1 SGHVS, CDR2 FQNEAQ. CDR3 length: 15 amino acids. This CDR3 is CASSVQGWVESPLHF. The CDR3 DNA follows: TGTGCCAGCAGCGTACAGGGATGGGTAGAGTCACCCCTCCACTTT.

This rearrangement joins TRBV7-6 to TRBJ1-1; 10 bases line up with TRBD1. The CDR3 spans 15 residues. The V and J ends lost 5 bases and 1 base, in that order; junction bases with no gene match: 4. The germline CDR1 and CDR2 sequences are SGHVS and FNYEAQ. Here the CDR3 DNA reads TGTGCCAGCAGCACCTGGACAGGGGGGAACACTGAAGCTTTCTTT. Amino acid sequence: CASSTWTGGNTEAFF.

The chain uses TRBV5-1 and TRBJ2-1; possible D gene TRBD1, 5 bases. Trimming cost V 0 bases and J 2 bases, with 6 bases left between them. The germline CDR1 and CDR2 sequences are SGHRS and YFSETQ. The CDR3 is 14 amino acids. The CDR3 here is CASSLEGPYNEQFF. The CDR3 DNA is TGCGCCAGCAGCTTGGAGGGGCCCTACAATGAGCAGTTCTTC.

The rearrangement uses TRBV7-9 and TRBJ2-7; D uncertain. Trimming took off 8 bases at V and 3 bases at J, with 17 bases between the two ends. This CDR3 contains 14 residues. Per the germline V gene, CDR1 is SEHNR and CDR2 is FQNEAQ (reference sequence). CDR3 region: CASSSQVPDYEQYF. Here the CDR3 DNA reads TGTGCCAGCTCCTCCCAGGTACCCGACTACGAGCAGTACTTC.

This clone appeared a few times. The rearrangement uses TRBV4-1 and TRBJ2-7; tentatively, D is TRBD1 (5 bases). The V end was cut by 4 bases, the J end by 0 bases, with 10 bases between. Germline CDR1 is MGHRA and CDR2 is YSYEKL. The CDR3 has 14 amino acids. CDR3 loop: CASSPGKSSYEQYF. The CDR3, as DNA: TGCGCCAGCAGCCCAGGGAAAAGCTCCTACGAGCAGTACTTC.

Only a few counts were recorded for this clone. The rearrangement links TRBV5-5 to TRBJ2-4, with a weak D call TRBD1 (5 bases). This CDR3 is built from 15 residues. Trimming stripped 3 bases from V and 7 bases from J, with 17 bases between. Germline values: CDR1 SGHKS, CDR2 YYEKEE (reference sequence). For the CDR3, the DNA is TGTGCCAGCAGCTCACAGGTTAGGAGTGTGAACATTCAGTACTTC. Its protein product is CASSSQVRSVNIQYF.

There are a few counts of this clone. The V gene is TRBV5-1, the J gene TRBJ2-3; D call uncertain. Germline CDR1 SGHRS, CDR2 YFSETQ. V was cut by 4 bases and J by 2 bases, with 14 bases left in between. This CDR3 comprises 15 residues. CDR3 sequence reads: CASSPNPQVTDTQYF. CDR3 bases: TGCGCCAGCAGCCCAAACCCCCAGGTCACAGATACGCAGTATTTT.

The chain links TRBV11-2 to TRBJ1-2; the D gene is possibly TRBD1 (5 bases). Germline CDR1 reads SGHAT; CDR2 reads FQNNGV. This CDR3 spans 14 amino acids. Between the trimmed V and J ends, which lost 0 bases and 8 bases, there was a span of 13 bases. In DNA form, the CDR3 reads TGTGCCAGCAGCTTAGAATCCCAGGGATACGGCTACACCTTC. Translating gives CASSLESQGYGYTF.